This entry features one TCR beta chain sequence. The length of the CDR3 is 17 residues. Unmatched junction bases numbered 11, after V lost 7 bases and J lost 0 bases. Germline V gene lookup returns CDR1 LNHDA and CDR2 SQIVND (reference sequence). The data belong to a study of blood T cell repertoires in COVID-19. Authors' methods: Amplification from reference gene primers served as the basis for estimated nucleated cell counts. TCRdb's table, derived via immunoSEQ multiplex PCR, lists solely in-frame clones and lacks some. That table gives V, J and clone size, and the DNA gave D and trimming. This table holds 350,000 to 450,000 clones, 80% to 85% found once.

V usage is TRBV19 and J usage is TRBJ1-5, with 8 positions matching TRBD1. The sequence came from a woman between 45 and 60 years old who had recovered from COVID-19. Material for sequencing was PBMCs or T cells enriched from blood (not recorded which). CDR3 region: CASKGQGAAVSNQPQHF. The CDR3, as DNA: TGTGCCAGTAAGGGCCAGGGGGCGGCGGTTAGCAATCAGCCCCAGCATTTT.